The 9 T cell receptor beta chains below were found in one sample sequenced in a study of T-cell reconstitution after alpha-beta-depleted transplantation in children. Unique molecular identifiers were used to barcode this TCRbeta library. MiXCR, applied by TCRdb to the PCR reads, yields one record per CDR3 protein. The sample shows 200,000 to 300,000 distinct CDR3 sequences, 12% of them seen only once. Sequencing used PBMCs from the stem cell graft donor, obtained from the stem cell graft. The receptors shown here come from a human donor who donated a stem cell graft to a child with acute lymphoblastic leukemia.

The J gene is TRBJ1-6, the V gene TRBV6-5; TRBD1 is a possible D gene (5 bases). The CDR3 is 17 residues long. V gave up 2 bases and J gave up 6 bases, with 17 bases separating them. Germline CDR1 is MNHEY and CDR2 is SVGAGI. The CDR3 protein is CASSYGADLRGNSPLHF. In nucleotides, the CDR3 is TGTGCCAGCAGTTACGGGGCGGACCTTCGTGGTAATTCACCCCTCCACTTT.

This clonotype was counted many times. The J gene is TRBJ2-1, the V gene TRBV21-1; whether TRBD2, the table's D call, matches the DNA was not checked. TRBV21-1 is designated a pseudogene. This CDR3 spans 15 amino acids. The chain's CDR3 is CASSDPRTSRNEQFF. The DNA for the CDR3 is TGTGCCAGCAGCGATCCTCGGACTAGTCGCAATGAGCAGTTCTTC.

This clonotype was observed many times. The chain employs TRBV4-2 and TRBJ2-3, with 11 positions matching TRBD2. Unmatched junction bases numbered 16, after V lost 3 bases and J lost 5 bases. Germline V gene data show CDR1 as LGHNA and CDR2 as YNFKEQ. CDR3 size: 19 residues. The chain's CDR3 is CASSQSRPGLAGGKDTQYF. DNA for the CDR3: TGTGCCAGCAGCCAGTCTAGACCCGGGCTAGCGGGAGGCAAAGATACGCAGTATTTT.

Turning to this clonotype: A clone one base away is much larger, so this may be a read error. The V gene is TRBV7-9, the J gene TRBJ2-7; no clear D gene. The CDR3 sequence is 15 residues long. Germline CDR1 SEHNR, CDR2 FQNEAQ (reference sequence). The CDR3 loop reads CASRLAGSASYEQYF. CDR3 coding DNA: TGTGCCAGCCGCTTAGCTGGCAGCGCCTCCTACGAGCAGTACTTC.

The CDR3 protein is CSAARGTGGNEQFF. CDR3 nucleotide sequence: TGCAGTGCTGCCCGCGGGACAGGGGGAAATGAGCAGTTCTTC. The chain recombines TRBV20-1 with TRBJ2-1; 11 bases are shared with TRBD1. V lost 5 bases to trimming and J lost 7 bases; unmatched junction nucleotides: 7. Germline V gives CDR1 DFQATT, CDR2 SNEGSKA (reference sequence). The CDR3 length is 14 residues.

The chain is built from TRBV19 and TRBJ2-5; tentatively, D is TRBD1 (6 bases). The germline V and J ends were trimmed by 5 bases and 0 bases, with 10 bases remaining between them. The CDR3 consists of 14 residues. Germline assignment: CDR1 LNHDA and CDR2 SQIVND (reference sequence). This chain's CDR3 is CASSSQGNQETQYF. The CDR3, as DNA: TGTGCCAGTAGTTCCCAGGGGAACCAAGAGACCCAGTACTTC. The whole variable domain, filled in from reference TRBV19 and TRBJ2-5, reads DGGITQSPKYLFRKEGQNVTLSCEQNLNHDAMYWYRQDPGQGLRLIYYSQIVNDFQKGDIAEGYSVSREKKESFPLTVTSAQKNPTAFYLCASSSQGNQETQYFGPGTRLLVL.

This clonotype has ten or more counts. The gene calls are TRBV20-1 and TRBJ2-2, with 13 bases lining up with TRBD2. This CDR3 comprises 17 residues. J lost 1 base, V lost 5 bases, and 7 bases had no gene match. Germline-derived CDR1 and CDR2 are DFQATT and SNEGSKA (reference sequence). The CDR3 region has the DNA TGCAGTGCTCAGCCGGGACTAGCGGGACTGAACACCGGGGAGCTGTTTTTT. This sequence encodes CSAQPGLAGLNTGELFF.

This clonotype was detected many times. The chain uses TRBV20-1 and TRBJ2-3, with D perhaps given as TRBD1 or TRBD2 (5 bases each). CDR3 size: 12 residues. Germline CDR1 reads DFQATT; CDR2 reads SNEGSKA (reference sequence). Trimming took 4 bases from V and 4 from J, leaving 9 bases between them. CDR3 nucleotide sequence: TGCAGTGCTACTTTGGGGGCAGATACGCAGTATTTT. It yields the protein CSATLGADTQYF.

In its sample, this clonotype was seen a few times. The chain carries TRBV6-5 and TRBJ2-5; tentatively, D is TRBD1 (6 bases). With 8 bases removed from V and 4 bases from J, the gap between germline ends came to 20 bases. Germline V gene lookup returns CDR1 MNHEY and CDR2 SVGAGI. CDR3 length: 15 amino acids. For the CDR3, the DNA is TGTGCCAGCCCCGATGCGAAACAGGGTTCAGAGACCCAGTACTTC. This encodes CASPDAKQGSETQYF.